These 20 T cell receptor beta chains were all obtained from the same sample, sequenced in a study of shared clonotypes between healthy human individuals. TCRdb keeps only in-frame clones here, not all; method: immunoSEQ multiplex PCR. The data show 85,000 to 100,000 clones, 68% seen once. Material: memory CD8+ T cells sorted from blood. Subset noted: CD45RO+ cells pooled with CCR7-negative TemRA cells. The source is a man under 40 in good health.

This chain connects TRBV6-6 to TRBJ1-5; 7 positions agree with TRBD1. CDR3 length: 16 amino acids. Germline V gene data show CDR1 as MNHNY and CDR2 as SVGAGI (reference sequence). The trim removed 0 bases at V and 3 bases at J, leaving 5 bases unmatched. The CDR3 protein is CASSYSGDSSNQPQHF. The CDR3 DNA follows: TGTGCCAGCAGTTACTCGGGGGACAGCTCCAATCAGCCCCAGCATTTT.

This clone was detected a few times. The gene calls are TRBV7-3 and TRBJ2-4; 9 nucleotides line up with TRBD1. The trim removed 6 bases at V and 3 bases at J, leaving 9 bases unmatched. Germline V gives CDR1 SGHTA, CDR2 FQGTGA. There are 16 residues in the CDR3. The CDR3 nucleotides are TGTGCCAGCAGTCCTACGGGACAGGGAGTCAAAAACATTCAGTACTTC. Translation gives CASSPTGQGVKNIQYF.

This clone was seen only once. J is TRBJ2-2 and V is TRBV21-1; the table's D call, TRBD2, has no DNA check behind it. TRBV21-1 is listed as a pseudogene. The CDR3 contains 16 residues. The CDR3: CASRRFLAGWSGELFF. The CDR3 coding sequence is TGTGCCAGCAGGCGCTTTTTAGCGGGCTGGTCCGGGGAGCTGTTTTTT.

The chain combines TRBV7-9 with TRBJ2-5; D not certain. V lost 3 bases to trimming and J lost 10 bases, with 9 bases between them. Looked up from germline, CDR1 is SEHNR and CDR2 is FQNEAQ (reference sequence). The CDR3 runs to 11 residues. The CDR3 loop reads CASSFEASQYF. CDR3 sequence (DNA): TGTGCCAGCAGCTTCGAAGCAAGCCAGTACTTC.

The chain is built from TRBV14 and TRBJ2-3; D unresolved. This CDR3 is 17 amino acids long. Germline V gives CDR1 SGHDN, CDR2 FVKESK. Between the trimmed V and J ends, which lost 0 bases and 0 bases, there was a span of 13 bases. CDR3 coding DNA: TGTGCCAGCAGCCAAGATTACCCGGCACTAAGCACAGATACGCAGTATTTT. Its protein product is CASSQDYPALSTDTQYF.

A word on this clone: A far larger clone is off by one base, so a read error is likely. The V and J genes are TRBV25-1 and TRBJ2-7; no definite D call. CDR1 and CDR2 from the germline V gene are MGHDK and SYGVNS. V lost 2 bases to trimming and J lost 1 base, with 6 bases between them. The CDR3 has 13 amino acids. As DNA, the CDR3 is TGTGCCAGCAGTGAAAGGGCGTCCTACGAGCAGTACTTC. Its translation: CASSERASYEQYF.

This clone was seen ten or more times. The chain has TRBV6-1 and TRBJ1-1; D gene ambiguous. V lost 2 bases and J 3 bases, leaving 10 bases between the germline ends. Germline V gene sequence: CDR1 MNHNS, CDR2 SASEGT. This CDR3 has 14 residues. CDR3 nucleotides: TGTGCCAGCAGTGAAAAGGAGGACTACACTGAAGCTTTCTTT. This codes for CASSEKEDYTEAFF.

The CDR3 is CASSRSTGVFEKLFF. CDR3 bases: TGTGCCAGCAGCCGGTCGACAGGGGTGTTTGAAAAACTGTTTTTT. This rearrangement joins TRBV5-5 to TRBJ1-4; 8 bases align to TRBD1. Germline CDR1 and CDR2: SGHKS and YYEKEE (reference sequence). There are 15 residues in the CDR3. The J segment lost 7 bases and the V segment lost 4 bases, leaving 9 bases of the junction unmatched.

The V call is TRBV5-6, the J call TRBJ2-7; 9 nucleotides match TRBD1. The CDR3 sequence is 15 residues long. Germline V gene sequence: CDR1 SGHDT, CDR2 YYEEEE. V lost 0 bases, J lost 6 bases, and 7 bases stayed unmatched. The CDR3 reads CASSLDGTGFGEQYF. The CDR3 DNA reads as TGTGCCAGCAGCTTGGATGGGACAGGGTTTGGCGAGCAGTACTTC.

This clone came up once. The gene calls are TRBV9 and TRBJ2-1; 9 bases match TRBD1. The ends lost 0 bases at V and 6 bases at J; junction bases unmatched: 7. CDR3 length: 16 amino acids. Germline V gene data show CDR1 as SGDLS and CDR2 as YYNGEE. The CDR3 region has the DNA TGTGCCAGCAGCGTAGTATCGGTGGGACAGGGCAATGAGCAGTTCTTC. Amino acid sequence: CASSVVSVGQGNEQFF.

J is TRBJ1-1 and V is TRBV18; perhaps TRBD1 as D (5 bases). This CDR3 spans 16 amino acids. CDR1 is KGHSH, CDR2 LQKENI, per germline. Trimming stripped 2 bases from V and 0 bases from J, with 13 bases between. The CDR3, as DNA: TGTGCCAGCTCACCAGTCAGGGCCGGAATGAACACTGAAGCTTTCTTT. It translates to CASSPVRAGMNTEAFF.

The chain has TRBV7-8 and TRBJ2-5; D possibly matches TRBD1 or TRBD2 (6 bases each). Per germline, CDR1 SGHVS and CDR2 FQNEAQ. V was pared by 5 bases and J by 1 base, with 14 bases between. The CDR3 consists of 15 residues. CDR3 region: CASSQLGGTQETQYF. CDR3 DNA sequence: TGTGCCAGCAGCCAACTAGGGGGGACCCAAGAGACCCAGTACTTC. Variable domain in full (rest from reference TRBV7-8 and TRBJ2-5): GAGVSQSPRYKVAKRGQDVALRCDPISGHVSLFWYQQALGQGPEFLTYFQNEAQLDKSGLPSDRFFAERPEGSVSTLKIQRTQQEDSAVYLCASSQLGGTQETQYFGPGTRLLVL.

The chain recombines TRBV25-1 with TRBJ2-3; a weak D match, TRBD1 (5 bases). CDR3 size: 13 residues. Germline CDR1 is MGHDK and CDR2 is SYGVNS. Trimming left V 5 bases short and J 2 bases short, with 8 bases between. The CDR3 nucleotides are TGTGCCAGCAGTAGGGGTCACACAGATACGCAGTATTTT. Translating it yields CASSRGHTDTQYF. Filled out from reference TRBV25-1 and TRBJ2-3, the complete variable domain reads EADIYQTPRYLVIGTGKKITLECSQTMGHDKMYWYQQDPGMELHLIHYSYGVNSTEKGDLSSESTVSRIRTEHFPLTLESARPSHTSQYLCASSRGHTDTQYFGPGTRLTVL.

This clone came up many times. Other DNA sequences from this sample encode an identical CDR3 as well. The chain uses TRBV7-8 and TRBJ2-7; 10 bases fit TRBD2. Germline CDR1 SGHVS, CDR2 FQNEAQ. Unmatched junction bases numbered 3, after V lost 5 bases and J lost 2 bases. This CDR3 comprises 14 residues. The CDR3: CASSLGLAAYEQYF. The CDR3 DNA reads TGTGCCAGCAGCCTCGGACTAGCGGCCTACGAGCAGTACTTC.

The rearrangement uses TRBV4-3 and TRBJ1-1; D gene unclear. Germline loops: CDR1 LGHNA, CDR2 YSLEER. The CDR3 spans 11 residues. The V end lost 5 bases, the J end lost 3 bases, and 4 bases lay between the germline ends. The CDR3 DNA is TGCGCCAGCAGCTTTGACACTGAAGCTTTCTTT. Translated: CASSFDTEAFF.

V usage is TRBV23-1 and J usage is TRBJ1-5; D uncertain. TRBV23-1 is an ORF, and what it does is uncertain. The V end was cut by 3 bases, the J end by 6 bases, with 21 bases between. The length of the CDR3 is 17 residues. The CDR3 is CASSHHVGRMCGQPQHF. The CDR3 DNA follows: TGCGCCAGCAGTCACCACGTGGGCAGGATGTGTGGTCAGCCCCAGCATTTT.

This sequence joins TRBV6-5 and TRBJ2-7; 7 nucleotides align to TRBD1. Germline CDR1 is MNHEY and CDR2 is SVGAGI. The CDR3 totals 14 residues. The V and J ends lost 10 bases and 5 bases, in that order; junction bases with no gene match: 14. Written as DNA, the CDR3 is TGTGCCACTTCAAGAGGGGGCAAGTGGGACGAGCAGTACTTC. It translates to CATSRGGKWDEQYF.

A note on this clone: A far larger clone is one nucleotide away, so this likely arose from a read error. The gene calls are TRBV28 and TRBJ2-2; maybe TRBD2 (5 bases). The CDR3 is 15 residues long. The V gene lost 6 bases and the J gene lost 5 bases, with 16 bases spanning the gap. Germline V gene lookup returns CDR1 MDHEN and CDR2 SYDVKM. The CDR3 coding sequence is TGTGCCAGCAGGCTAGAGGGAGAGGAAACCGGGGAGCTGTTTTTT. As protein: CASRLEGEETGELFF.

This sequence joins TRBV7-8 and TRBJ2-5; D ambiguous. V gave up 1 base and J gave up 5 bases, with 11 bases separating them. CDR1 is SGHVS and CDR2 is FQNEAQ in the germline V gene. The CDR3 sequence is 14 residues long. The CDR3 region has the DNA TGTGCCAGCAGCTTAGACCGGCTTGAGGAGACCCAGTACTTC. Its protein is CASSLDRLEETQYF.

V usage is TRBV28 and J usage is TRBJ1-5; 11 bases agree with TRBD1. Trimming cost V 6 bases and J 4 bases; bases outside gene matches: 5. This CDR3 has 15 residues. Germline V gene data show CDR1 as MDHEN and CDR2 as SYDVKM. The CDR3 DNA reads TGTGCCAGCAGCCCCCGGGACAGGGGGAATCAGCCCCAGCATTTT. It is translated as CASSPRDRGNQPQHF.